This is a list of T cell receptor beta chains from one sample in a study of shared clonotypes between healthy human individuals. Using immunoSEQ multiplex PCR, the repertoire was profiled, and TCRdb retains in-frame clones only, with some absent. Here the sample spans 2 million to 3 million clones, more than 85% being singletons. Sequencing was carried out using naive CD4+ T cells from PBMCs. Every receptor here comes from a man between 18 and 29 years old in good health. Some clones in this sample may be carry-over from other donors' samples. Both conserved end residues are part of each CDR3. A D gene is named only where the DNA matches it firmly. Some rows have no size entry. The others give once, few or many, or a class for an expanded clone.

size | J | D | V | length | CDR3 | DNA
- | TRBJ2-7 | - | TRBV10-2 | 15 | CASSETTRVRSEQYF | TGCGCCAGCAGTGAGACTACTAGGGTTCGGAGCGAGCAGTACTTC
- | TRBJ2-7 | - | TRBV5-6 | 14 | CASSFDRITYGQYF | TGTGCCAGCAGCTTCGACCGGATCACCTACGGGCAGTACTTC
- | TRBJ2-1 | - | TRBV28 | 13 | CASSSQQYNEQFF | TGTGCCAGCAGCTCACAGCAATACAATGAGCAGTTCTTC
few | TRBJ2-5 | - | TRBV18 | 12 | CASSPNQETQYF | TGTGCCAGCTCACCAAATCAAGAGACCCAGTACTTC
- | TRBJ2-1 | TRBD2 | TRBV6-6 | 15 | CASTLGGRASNEQFF | TGTGCCAGCACCTTAGGCGGGAGGGCCTCGAATGAGCAGTTCTTC
- | TRBJ1-1 | - | TRBV5-4 | 13 | CASSLARDTEAFF | TGTGCCAGCAGCTTGGCCCGGGACACTGAAGCTTTCTTT
- | TRBJ1-1 | - | TRBV6-1 | 14 | CASRPPLILGEAFF | TGTGCCAGCAGGCCCCCCCTTATCCTCGGTGAAGCTTTCTTT
- | TRBJ1-3 | - | TRBV7-6 | 16 | CASSQYQILSGNTIYF | TGTGCCAGCAGCCAGTACCAGATCCTTTCTGGAAACACCATATATTTT
- | TRBJ2-3 | - | TRBV7-8 | 15 | CASSDEERTTDTQYF | TGTGCCAGCAGCGACGAGGAGAGAACCACAGATACGCAGTATTTT
- | TRBJ1-4 | - | TRBV10-3 | 17 | CAISELPTVQGGEKLFF | TGTGCCATCAGTGAGTTACCCACGGTGCAGGGCGGCGAAAAACTGTTTTTT
- | TRBJ2-7 | TRBD2 | TRBV5-1 | 16 | CASSPAGGLAGAEQYF | TGCGCCAGCAGCCCCGCCGGCGGACTAGCGGGAGCCGAGCAGTACTTC
few | TRBJ2-7 | TRBD1 | TRBV6-1 | 15 | CASSQQGVPTYEQYF | TGTGCCAGCAGTCAACAGGGGGTTCCGACCTACGAGCAGTACTTC
- | TRBJ2-4 | TRBD2 | TRBV9 | 17 | CASSHWTSGVAKNIQYF | TGTGCCAGCAGCCATTGGACTAGCGGAGTCGCCAAAAACATTCAGTACTTC
once | TRBJ2-1 | TRBD1 | TRBV27 | 16 | CASRTGPGGRGDEQFF | TGTGCCAGCCGGACAGGCCCGGGCGGTAGGGGAGATGAGCAGTTCTTC
- | TRBJ2-7 | - | TRBV27 | 17 | CASSPALLRAPSYEQYF | TGTGCCAGCAGTCCCGCCCTCCTAAGGGCGCCATCCTACGAGCAGTACTTC
- | TRBJ1-3 | - | TRBV28 | 16 | CASSGSNRPTGNTIYF | TGTGCCAGCAGTGGATCAAACAGGCCTACTGGAAACACCATATATTTT
- | TRBJ2-3 | - | TRBV11-3 | 15 | CASSLGVAHTDTQYF | TGTGCCAGCAGCTTAGGAGTAGCGCACACAGATACGCAGTATTTT
- | TRBJ2-1 | - | TRBV7-2 | 14 | CASTQLVSYNEQFF | TGTGCCAGCACCCAACTAGTATCTTACAATGAGCAGTTCTTC
- | TRBJ2-7 | - | TRBV16 | 14 | CASSRELQGYEQYF | TGTGCCAGCAGCCGGGAACTCCAGGGCTACGAGCAGTACTTC
- | TRBJ2-2 | TRBD2 | TRBV4-1 | 15 | CASSRAGGPTGELFF | TGCGCCAGCAGCCGAGCGGGAGGGCCGACCGGGGAGCTGTTTTTT
- | TRBJ2-1 | TRBD2 | TRBV5-1 | 15 | CASTPGAGRGGEQFF | TGCGCCAGCACCCCGGGAGCGGGAAGGGGAGGTGAGCAGTTCTTC
- | TRBJ1-1 | TRBD1 | TRBV7-2 | 16 | CASSTDRGLARTEAFF | TGTGCCAGCAGCACAGACAGGGGGCTCGCGCGCACTGAAGCTTTCTTT
- | TRBJ1-5 | TRBD1 | TRBV15 | 18 | CATSRGNRGLLQGQPQHF | TGTGCCACCAGCAGAGGAAACAGGGGGCTCCTGCAAGGGCAGCCCCAGCATTTT
- | TRBJ2-7 | - | TRBV18 | 15 | CASSEQGRGIYEQYF | TGTGCCAGCTCAGAACAGGGAAGAGGGATTTACGAGCAGTACTTC
- | TRBJ2-5 | - | TRBV15 | 13 | CATSQGSGETQYF | TGTGCCACCAGCCAGGGGTCCGGGGAGACCCAGTACTTC
- | TRBJ2-2 | - | TRBV5-4 | 15 | CASSPSKGVTGELFF | TGTGCCAGCAGCCCCTCGAAGGGGGTGACCGGGGAGCTGTTTTTT
- | TRBJ2-5 | - | TRBV6-6 | 14 | CASRKDVWGLAQYF | TGTGCCAGCAGGAAGGATGTGTGGGGGTTGGCCCAGTACTTC
- | TRBJ2-5 | TRBD1 | TRBV19 | 16 | CASSRAGGAGRETQYF | TGTGCCAGTAGTAGGGCAGGGGGCGCGGGACGGGAGACCCAGTACTTC
once | TRBJ2-5 | TRBD2 | TRBV11-2 | 11 | CASSFGGAQYF | TGTGCCAGCAGCTTCGGGGGGGCCCAGTACTTC
- | TRBJ1-5 | - | TRBV30 | 12 | CAWSVPNQPQHF | TGTGCCTGGAGCGTCCCGAATCAGCCCCAGCATTTT
- | TRBJ1-1 | TRBD1 | TRBV25-1 | 13 | CASSFRTGTEAFF | TGTGCCAGCAGCTTCAGGACAGGTACTGAAGCTTTCTTT
- | TRBJ2-6 | - | TRBV5-6 | 15 | CASSSPGSGANVLTF | TGTGCCAGCAGCTCTCCAGGAAGCGGGGCCAACGTCCTGACTTTC
- | TRBJ2-4 | TRBD2 | TRBV5-4 | 14 | CASSEAGGSDIQYF | TGTGCCAGCAGTGAAGCGGGGGGGAGTGACATTCAGTACTTC
- | TRBJ2-7 | - | TRBV20-1 | 10 | CSATTREQYF | TGCAGTGCCACGACACGCGAGCAGTACTTC
once | TRBJ2-7 | - | TRBV18 | 11 | CASSPSVEQYF | TGTGCCAGCTCACCATCGGTCGAGCAGTACTTC
once | TRBJ2-3 | TRBD2 | TRBV5-1 | 16 | CASSLQGLAGGDTQYF | TGCGCCAGCAGCTTGCAGGGACTAGCGGGAGGAGATACGCAGTATTTT
- | TRBJ1-3 | - | TRBV5-1 | 14 | CASSFGGTGNTIYF | TGCGCCAGCAGCTTCGGGGGGACCGGAAACACCATATATTTT
- | TRBJ2-2 | TRBD2 | TRBV6-5 | 16 | CASSYEAGGNTGELFF | TGTGCCAGCAGTTACGAGGCGGGAGGGAACACCGGGGAGCTGTTTTTT
- | TRBJ2-2 | - | TRBV14 | 20 | CASSQRRPYRDTGQHGELFF | TGTGCCAGCAGCCAACGAAGACCGTACCGGGACACGGGGCAGCACGGGGAGCTGTTTTTT
- | TRBJ2-7 | TRBD2 | TRBV7-2 | 18 | CASSLATLRLAGTYEQYF | TGTGCCAGCAGCTTAGCAACACTCCGACTAGCGGGCACCTACGAGCAGTACTTC
- | TRBJ1-1 | - | TRBV15 | 16 | CATSRVGDFSDTEAFF | TGTGCCACCAGCAGAGTCGGGGATTTTTCGGACACTGAAGCTTTCTTT
- | TRBJ2-3 | TRBD1 | TRBV30 | 12 | CAWSETGDFKYF | TGTGCCTGGAGTGAGACAGGGGATTTTAAGTATTTT
- | TRBJ2-1 | TRBD1 | TRBV7-9 | 13 | CAARQGARDEQFF | TGTGCCGCCCGACAGGGGGCTAGGGATGAGCAGTTCTTC
- | TRBJ2-5 | TRBD1 | TRBV2 | 15 | CASSAHRGTGETQYF | TGTGCCAGCAGTGCGCACAGGGGGACAGGAGAGACCCAGTACTTC
- | TRBJ2-7 | - | TRBV6-5 | 14 | CASSYKEGLAEQYF | TGTGCCAGCAGTTATAAGGAGGGGCTGGCCGAGCAGTACTTC
- | TRBJ2-1 | - | TRBV5-1 | 13 | CASSYGSRNEQFF | TGCGCCAGCAGCTACGGCTCGCGCAATGAGCAGTTCTTC
- | TRBJ2-7 | - | TRBV4-1 | 14 | CASSLGSSKGEQYF | TGCGCCAGCAGCCTGGGAAGTAGTAAGGGGGAGCAGTACTTC
- | TRBJ1-2 | TRBD1 | TRBV7-9 | 16 | CASSLASLQGLRGYTF | TGTGCCAGCAGCTTAGCGTCTTTACAGGGGCTACGCGGCTACACCTTC
- | TRBJ1-5 | - | TRBV28 | 14 | CASIPTGYNQPQHF | TGTGCCAGCATTCCAACAGGTTACAATCAGCCCCAGCATTTT
- | TRBJ2-7 | - | TRBV2 | 12 | CASSLDRSEQYF | TGTGCCAGCAGTTTAGACAGAAGCGAGCAGTACTTC
- | TRBJ2-1 | - | TRBV7-9 | 11 | CASSTRNEQFF | TGTGCCAGCAGCACCCGTAATGAGCAGTTCTTC
- | TRBJ2-1 | TRBD2 | TRBV4-2 | 17 | CASSQVTGTSGRGEQFF | TGTGCCAGCAGCCAAGTCACCGGGACTAGCGGGAGGGGGGAGCAGTTCTTC
- | TRBJ2-1 | TRBD2 | TRBV28 | 15 | CASSSPGTTVFEQFF | TGTGCCAGCAGTTCCCCCGGGACTACCGTTTTTGAGCAGTTCTTC
- | TRBJ2-5 | TRBD1 | TRBV7-9 | 13 | CASSITDRGTQYF | TGTGCCAGCAGCATAACGGACAGGGGGACCCAGTACTTC
- | TRBJ2-1 | - | TRBV11-2 | 15 | CASSLALSSYNEQFF | TGTGCCAGCAGCTTAGCATTGAGCTCCTACAATGAGCAGTTCTTC
once | TRBJ2-6 | - | TRBV19 | 16 | CASSLTWSSGANVLTF | TGTGCCAGTAGTCTTACTTGGAGCTCTGGGGCCAACGTCCTGACTTTC
- | TRBJ2-3 | - | TRBV4-3 | 18 | CASSQERDFHSSTDTQYF | TGCGCCAGCAGCCAAGAACGAGACTTCCACTCTAGCACAGATACGCAGTATTTT
- | TRBJ2-2 | TRBD2 | TRBV5-1 | 15 | CASSLITSGSGELFF | TGCGCCAGCAGCTTGATAACTAGCGGGAGCGGGGAGCTGTTTTTT
- | TRBJ1-3 | TRBD1 | TRBV28 | 16 | CASSPPGQYSGNTIYF | TGTGCCAGCAGTCCTCCGGGACAGTACTCTGGAAACACCATATATTTT
- | TRBJ2-3 | TRBD1 | TRBV2 | 16 | CASSPKGTGIADTQYF | TGTGCCAGCAGCCCCAAAGGGACAGGGATCGCAGATACGCAGTATTTT